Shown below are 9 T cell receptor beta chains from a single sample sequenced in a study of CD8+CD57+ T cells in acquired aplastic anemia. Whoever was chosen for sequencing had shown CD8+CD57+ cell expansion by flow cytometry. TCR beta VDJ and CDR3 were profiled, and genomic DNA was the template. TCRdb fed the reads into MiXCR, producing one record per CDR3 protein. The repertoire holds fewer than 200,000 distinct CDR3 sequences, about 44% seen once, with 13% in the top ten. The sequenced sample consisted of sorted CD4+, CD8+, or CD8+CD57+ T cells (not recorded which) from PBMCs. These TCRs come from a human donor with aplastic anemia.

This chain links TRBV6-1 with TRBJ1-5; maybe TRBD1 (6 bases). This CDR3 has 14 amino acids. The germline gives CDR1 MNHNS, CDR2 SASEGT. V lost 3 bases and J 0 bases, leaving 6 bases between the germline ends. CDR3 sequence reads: CASSDRGSNQPQHF. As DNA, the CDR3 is TGTGCCAGCAGTGACAGGGGTAGCAATCAGCCCCAGCATTTT.

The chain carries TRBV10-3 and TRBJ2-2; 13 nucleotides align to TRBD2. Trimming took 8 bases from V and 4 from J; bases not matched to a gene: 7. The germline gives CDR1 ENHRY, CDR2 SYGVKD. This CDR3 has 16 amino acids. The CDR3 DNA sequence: TGTGCCATCGGTACTAGCGGGGGGGCCGGCACCGGGGAGCTGTTTTTT. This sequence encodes CAIGTSGGAGTGELFF.

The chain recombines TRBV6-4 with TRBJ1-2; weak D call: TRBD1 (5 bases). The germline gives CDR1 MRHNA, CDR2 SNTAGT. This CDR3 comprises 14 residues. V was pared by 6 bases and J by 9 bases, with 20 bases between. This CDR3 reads CASSQGTVVFSYTF. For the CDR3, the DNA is TGTGCCAGCAGCCAAGGGACGGTAGTTTTCAGCTACACCTTC.

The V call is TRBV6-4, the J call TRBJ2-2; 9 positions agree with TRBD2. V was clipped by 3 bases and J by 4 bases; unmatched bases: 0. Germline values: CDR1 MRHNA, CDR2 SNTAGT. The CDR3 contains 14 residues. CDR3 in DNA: TGTGCCAGCAGTGAGCGGGGGGGCACCGGGGAGCTGTTTTTT. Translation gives CASSERGGTGELFF.

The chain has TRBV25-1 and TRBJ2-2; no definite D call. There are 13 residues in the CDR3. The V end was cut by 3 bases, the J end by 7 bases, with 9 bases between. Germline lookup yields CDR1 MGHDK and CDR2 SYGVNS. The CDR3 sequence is CASSDLYGGELFF. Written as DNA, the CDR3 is TGTGCCAGCAGTGACCTCTACGGCGGGGAGCTGTTTTTT.

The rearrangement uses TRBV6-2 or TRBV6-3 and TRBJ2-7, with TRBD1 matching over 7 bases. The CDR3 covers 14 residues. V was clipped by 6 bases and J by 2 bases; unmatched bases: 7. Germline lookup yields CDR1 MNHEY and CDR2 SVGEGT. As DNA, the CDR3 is TGTGCCAGCAGCCACAGTACAGGGGCCTACGAGCAGTACTTC. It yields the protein CASSHSTGAYEQYF.

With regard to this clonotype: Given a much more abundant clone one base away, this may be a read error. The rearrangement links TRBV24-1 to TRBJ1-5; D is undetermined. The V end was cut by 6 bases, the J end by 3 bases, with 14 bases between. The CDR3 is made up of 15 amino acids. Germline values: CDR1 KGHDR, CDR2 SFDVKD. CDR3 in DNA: TGTGCCACCAGTTACGATTCGGGTACCAATCAGCCCCAGCATTTT. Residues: CATSYDSGTNQPQHF.

The CDR3 protein is CASSPTSMGPYEQYF. The CDR3 DNA sequence: TGTGCCAGCAGTCCGACTAGTATGGGCCCATACGAGCAGTACTTC. This chain uses TRBV2 with TRBJ2-7; TRBD2 might be the D (6 bases). CDR3 length: 15 amino acids. V was pared by 5 bases and J by 4 bases, with 18 bases between. Germline V gene sequence: CDR1 SNHLY, CDR2 FYNNEI.

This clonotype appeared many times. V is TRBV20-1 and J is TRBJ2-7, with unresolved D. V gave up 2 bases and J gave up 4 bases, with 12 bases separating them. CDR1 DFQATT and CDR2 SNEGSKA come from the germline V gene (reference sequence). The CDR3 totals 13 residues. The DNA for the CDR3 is TGCAGTGCTAGAAACCCAGGCAGATACGAGCAGTACTTC. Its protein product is CSARNPGRYEQYF.